The rows below give T cell receptor beta chains drawn from one sample of a study of OX40 agonist ivuxolimab in advanced cancers. The repertoire was sequenced with immunoSEQ multiplex PCR; TCRdb's copy has only in-frame clones and lacks some. The sample includes around 60,000 clones, approximately 84% of them seen just once. This specimen was CD4+ or CD8+ T cells sorted from blood, taken in a trial of the OX40 agonist ivuxolimab. Receptors originate from an adult with an advanced solid tumor such as melanoma, head and neck, liver or kidney cancer. Each CDR3 is given with its conserved first and last residue. The D gene is left open where the match is weak. Size values are once, few and many counts, or a class for expanded clones, and some rows have none.

.	TRBV7-3	TRBJ2-5	.	TGTGCCAGCAGTTTATACGGCTCGGGAGAGACCCAGTACTTC	CASSLYGSGETQYF
.	TRBV21-1	TRBJ1-2	.	TGTGCCAGCAGCAAAGATTCCACTGCCCCTAACTATGGCTACACCTTC	CASSKDSTAPNYGYTF
.	TRBV12-5	TRBJ2-1	.	TGTGCTAGTCCCTACAATGAGCAGTTCTTC	CASPYNEQFF
once	TRBV7-9	TRBJ2-2	TRBD1	TGTGCCAGCAGCTCTCTACCGGGACAGGGGACCACCGGGGAGCTGTTTTTT	CASSSLPGQGTTGELFF
.	TRBV27	TRBJ1-2	TRBD1	TGTGCCAGCAGGCTACAGGGGGCGGGCTATGGCTACACCTTC	CASRLQGAGYGYTF
.	TRBV28	TRBJ2-5	.	TGTGCCAGCAGTTTATGGGGACCGGGGGAGACCCAGTACTTC	CASSLWGPGETQYF
.	TRBV2	TRBJ2-2	.	TGTGCCAGCAGTGGACAGGCTCATGAGCTGTTTTTT	CASSGQAHELFF
once	TRBV19	TRBJ1-4	.	TGTGCCAGTAGTGGGGCGGGGGATGTAAAACTGTTTTTT	CASSGAGDVKLFF
.	TRBV7-8	TRBJ2-3	TRBD2	TGTGCCAGCAGCGCGACTAGCGGGGGGGGCGGGCAGTATTTT	CASSATSGGGGQYF
.	TRBV10-3	TRBJ2-7	TRBD2	TGTGCGCTGAGTCTAGCGGGAGCCGTTTCGATCTACGAGCAGTACTTC	CALSLAGAVSIYEQYF
.	TRBV18	TRBJ1-5	.	TGTGCCAGCTCACTCGGGGCCGAGGGGTATAGCAATCAGCCCCAGCATTTT	CASSLGAEGYSNQPQHF
.	TRBV5-1	TRBJ2-7	.	TGCGCCAGCAGCTTGACGGGGGAGAGAAATTACGAGCAGTACTTC	CASSLTGERNYEQYF
few	TRBV28	TRBJ2-7	.	TGTGCCAGCAGCCCTGCCTCCTACCACCAGGGGTACGAGCAGTACTTC	CASSPASYHQGYEQYF
.	TRBV6-5	TRBJ2-7	.	TGTGCCAGCAGTTACTCGAGATCCACGGCCCCATACGAGCAGTACTTC	CASSYSRSTAPYEQYF
.	TRBV11-2	TRBJ2-3	TRBD2	TGTGCCAGCAGCTTAGTAACTAGCGATGTAGATACGCAGTATTTT	CASSLVTSDVDTQYF
.	TRBV5-5	TRBJ2-6	.	TGTGCCAGCAGCTTGGAGCCTGGGGCCAACGTCCTGACTTTC	CASSLEPGANVLTF
.	TRBV10-3	TRBJ2-3	.	TGTGCCATCAGTGAGTCGAGCGCCGAGAGCCAGTATTTT	CAISESSAESQYF
.	TRBV10-3	TRBJ2-2	.	TGTGCCATCAGCCTGACCGGGCCCGCGAACACCGGGGAGCTGTTTTTT	CAISLTGPANTGELFF
.	TRBV25-1	TRBJ2-7	.	TGTGCCAGCAGTGGGCGCTTTAGCTCCTACGAGCAGTACTTC	CASSGRFSSYEQYF
.	TRBV5-1	TRBJ2-1	.	TGCGCCAGCAGCCTACTCCCCGGACAGTACAATGAGCAGTTCTTC	CASSLLPGQYNEQFF
.	TRBV2	TRBJ2-7	.	TGTGCCAGCAGCGCACAGGGGATGGGGGGTTCCGAGCAGTACTTC	CASSAQGMGGSEQYF
.	TRBV13	TRBJ1-1	TRBD1	TGTGCCAGCAGTTATGGGACAGCCACTGAAGCTTTCTTT	CASSYGTATEAFF
few	TRBV4-1	TRBJ1-3	.	TGCGCCAGCAGCAGTTGGACGGCTGGAAACACCATATATTTT	CASSSWTAGNTIYF
few	TRBV7-9	TRBJ1-1	.	TGTGCCAGCAGCTTAAATAGCGGTCAGGCTTTCTTT	CASSLNSGQAFF
few	TRBV28	TRBJ2-3	TRBD2	TGTGCCAGCAGTTTTCTTGGCGGGAGGCGCACAGATACGCAGTATTTT	CASSFLGGRRTDTQYF
.	TRBV7-8	TRBJ1-1	TRBD1	TGTGCCAGCAGCTTAGCGCGGACAGGCACTGAAGCTTTCTTT	CASSLARTGTEAFF
.	TRBV5-4	TRBJ2-3	.	TGTGCCAGCTCCCCCGGGGGCAGGGGCACAGATACGCAGTATTTT	CASSPGGRGTDTQYF
.	TRBV28	TRBJ2-7	.	TGTGCCAGCAGTTTTAGCTCCTACGAGCAGTACTTC	CASSFSSYEQYF
few	TRBV30	TRBJ2-5	.	TGTGCCTGGAGTGTAGGGGGGAGCCAAGAGACCCAGTACTTC	CAWSVGGSQETQYF
.	TRBV30	TRBJ2-7	.	TGTGCCTGGAGCGGTGGCCACGAGCAGTACTTC	CAWSGGHEQYF
few	TRBV29-1	TRBJ1-1	.	TGCAGCGTTGAGGAGGGGGCTGAAGCTTTCTTT	CSVEEGAEAFF
.	TRBV20-1	TRBJ1-1	.	TGCAGAGCCCTAGGCACTGAAGCTTTCTTT	CRALGTEAFF
.	TRBV7-9	TRBJ2-3	TRBD2	TGTGCCAGCCTTAGATGGACTAGCCCCAGCACAGATACGCAGTATTTT	CASLRWTSPSTDTQYF
.	TRBV30	TRBJ1-6	TRBD1	TGTGCCTGGGGGAGGACAGGCGGATCACCCCTCCACTTT	CAWGRTGGSPLHF
.	TRBV11-2	TRBJ1-1	TRBD1	TGTGCCAGCAGCCCCCGGACAGGCCCCGTCACTGAAGCTTTCTTT	CASSPRTGPVTEAFF
.	TRBV27	TRBJ1-1	TRBD1	TGTGCCAGCAGTAACAGGGGCTCGAACACTGAAGCTTTCTTT	CASSNRGSNTEAFF
.	TRBV7-3	TRBJ2-7	TRBD1	TGTGCCAGCAGCCCAGACAGGGGGCCAACCTACGAGCAGTACTTC	CASSPDRGPTYEQYF
.	TRBV7-2	TRBJ2-1	TRBD2	TGTGCCAGCAGCTTCGAGACTAGCGGGTGGAGCTCCTACAATGAGCAGTTCTTC	CASSFETSGWSSYNEQFF
.	TRBV7-2	TRBJ2-1	.	TGTGCCAGCAGCTACGAAGGATGGACGGACCACAATGAGCAGTTCTTC	CASSYEGWTDHNEQFF
.	TRBV28	TRBJ2-7	.	TGTGCCAGCAGTCTTAGGGGGGACGAGCAGTACTTC	CASSLRGDEQYF
.	TRBV28	TRBJ2-4	TRBD1	TGTGCCAGCAGAACAGGACAGGGTGACATTCAGTACTTC	CASRTGQGDIQYF
few	TRBV19	TRBJ1-5	.	TGTGCCAGTAGTCCAGCCGGGGGCCCCCGCCAGCCCCAGCATTTT	CASSPAGGPRQPQHF
.	TRBV9	TRBJ2-1	.	TGTGCCAGCAGCGCACTCCGGGGCAATGAGCAGTTCTTC	CASSALRGNEQFF
.	TRBV6-5	TRBJ2-2	TRBD2	TGTGCCAGCAGCGGACTAGCGGGAGTCCCCGGGGAGCTGTTTTTT	CASSGLAGVPGELFF
.	TRBV11-2	TRBJ2-1	.	TGTGCCAGCAGCTTAGATGGGGGGCCTTACAATGAGCAGTTCTTC	CASSLDGGPYNEQFF
.	TRBV9	TRBJ2-7	.	TGTGCCAGCAGCGTAGTCGGGAGCAGCGAGCAGTACTTC	CASSVVGSSEQYF
.	TRBV7-8	TRBJ2-7	TRBD2	TGTGCCAGCAGCCCTCCTACTAGCGGGAGGGCCTACGAGCAGTACTTC	CASSPPTSGRAYEQYF
.	TRBV7-2	TRBJ1-4	.	TGTGCCAGCAGCCTGTCGAGGGAGGAAAAACTGTTTTTT	CASSLSREEKLFF
.	TRBV28	TRBJ1-4	.	TGTGCCAGCAGTTTAGGGGGCGTAAATGAAAAACTGTTTTTT	CASSLGGVNEKLFF
.	TRBV5-1	TRBJ2-3	.	TGCGCCAGCAGCCCGGGCGTCACAGATACGCAGTATTTT	CASSPGVTDTQYF
.	TRBV11-2	TRBJ2-2	TRBD2	TGTGCCAGCAGCTCTCTAGCGGGAGGCACCGGGGAGCTGTTTTTT	CASSSLAGGTGELFF
.	TRBV2	TRBJ2-5	.	TGTGCCAGCAGACGGGAATCGGAGACCCAGTACTTC	CASRRESETQYF
.	TRBV19	TRBJ1-4	TRBD1	TGTGCCAGTAGTCCACTGGGGACAGGGGGCCAAAAACTGTTTTTT	CASSPLGTGGQKLFF